This T cell receptor (beta chain) was found in a study of blood T cell repertoires in COVID-19. In the study overall: Researchers got acute and convalescent COVID-19 samples from the United States, Italy and Spain. Sample material is recorded as cDNA or gDNA derived from T cells, B-cell-depleted T cells, or PBMCs.

Per germline, CDR1 LNHNV and CDR2 YYDKDF (reference sequence). The V end was cut by 0 bases, the J end by 6 bases, with 10 bases between. The CDR3 contains 14 residues. Resolution of symptoms, clearance, or two negative PCRs was present in recovered Cohort 3 donors. Generated by immunoSEQ multiplex PCR, the TCRdb table keeps only in-frame clones and is missing some. The table includes about 220,000 clones, approximately 80% detected once. Sequenced input: PBMCs or T cells enriched from blood (not recorded which). The TCR was taken from an older woman who had recovered from COVID-19. The gene calls are TRBV15 and TRBJ2-3; D gene ambiguous. As DNA, the CDR3 is TGTGCCACCAGCAGAGATTCGATCCGGGATACGCAGTATTTT. Translation: CATSRDSIRDTQYF.